Each of the 2 T cell receptor beta chains below was sequenced from the same sample in a study of shared clonotypes between healthy human individuals. Only in-frame clones appear in the TCRdb table, and some are missing; sequencing was by immunoSEQ multiplex PCR. This sample has some 2 million clones; over 85% occur once, and the top ten carry around 1.1%. Naive CD8 isolation took CD45RO-negative cells positively selected for CCR7 and excluded terminally differentiated effector memory CD45RA+ cells. Sequencing was performed on naive CD8+ T cells sorted from blood. Receptors originate from a man aged 18-30 years in good health.

The rearrangement joins TRBV27 to TRBJ2-7; 8 bases fit TRBD1. From germline, CDR1 is MNHEY and CDR2 SMNVEV (reference sequence). The CDR3 runs to 14 residues. Germline trimming cut 4 bases from V and 2 bases from J; bases unmatched to any gene: 4. The CDR3 nucleotides read TGTGCCAGCAGTTACGACAGGGGTACCTACGAGCAGTACTTC. This sequence encodes CASSYDRGTYEQYF.

In its sample, this clone was seen once. The chain employs TRBV6-1 and TRBJ2-7; 7 bases fit TRBD1. V shed 4 bases and J 2 bases; nucleotides not matched to a gene: 11. The V gene's germline CDR1 is MNHNS and CDR2 SASEGT. The CDR3 has 16 residues. The CDR3 sequence: CASSASAGTVPYEQYF. CDR3 nucleotides: TGTGCCAGCAGTGCGTCAGCCGGGACAGTACCCTACGAGCAGTACTTC.